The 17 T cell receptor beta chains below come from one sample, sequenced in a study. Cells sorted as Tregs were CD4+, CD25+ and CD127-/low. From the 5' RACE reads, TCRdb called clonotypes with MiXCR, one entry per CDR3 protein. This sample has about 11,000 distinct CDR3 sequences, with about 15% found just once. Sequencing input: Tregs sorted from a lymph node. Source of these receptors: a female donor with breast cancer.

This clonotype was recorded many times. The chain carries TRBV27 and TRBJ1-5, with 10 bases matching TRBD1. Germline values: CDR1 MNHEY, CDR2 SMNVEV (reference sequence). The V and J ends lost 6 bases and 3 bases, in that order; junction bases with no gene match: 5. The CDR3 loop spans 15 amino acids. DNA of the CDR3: TGTGCCAGCAGAGGGACAGGGGATGACAATCAGCCCCAGCATTTT. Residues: CASRGTGDDNQPQHF.

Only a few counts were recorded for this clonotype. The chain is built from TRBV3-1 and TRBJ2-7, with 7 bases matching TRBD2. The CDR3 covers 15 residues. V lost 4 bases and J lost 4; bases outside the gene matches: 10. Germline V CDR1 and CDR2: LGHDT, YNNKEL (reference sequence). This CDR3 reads CASSPFSGEVYEQYF. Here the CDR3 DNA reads TGTGCCAGCAGCCCCTTCAGCGGGGAAGTATACGAGCAGTACTTC.

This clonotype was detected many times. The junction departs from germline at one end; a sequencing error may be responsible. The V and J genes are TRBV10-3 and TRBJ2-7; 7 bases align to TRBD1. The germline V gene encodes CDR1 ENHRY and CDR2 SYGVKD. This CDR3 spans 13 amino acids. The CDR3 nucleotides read TGTGCCATCAGAGGGACAGTCTCCCACGAGCAGTACTTC. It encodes CAIRGTVSHEQYF.

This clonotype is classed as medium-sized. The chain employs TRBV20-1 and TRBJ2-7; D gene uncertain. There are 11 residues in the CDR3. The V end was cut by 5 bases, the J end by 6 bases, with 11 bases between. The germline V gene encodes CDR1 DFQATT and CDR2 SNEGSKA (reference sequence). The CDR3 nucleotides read TGCAGTGCTTCGGGCCTACCCGAGCAGTACTTC. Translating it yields CSASGLPEQYF.

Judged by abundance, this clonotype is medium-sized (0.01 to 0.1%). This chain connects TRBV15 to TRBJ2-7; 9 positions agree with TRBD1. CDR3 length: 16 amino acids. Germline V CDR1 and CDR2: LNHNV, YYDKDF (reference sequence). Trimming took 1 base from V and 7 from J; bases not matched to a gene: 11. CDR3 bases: TGTGCCACCAGCAGAGTTGTGACAGGGGGACCCTTAGAGCAGTACTTC. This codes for CATSRVVTGGPLEQYF.

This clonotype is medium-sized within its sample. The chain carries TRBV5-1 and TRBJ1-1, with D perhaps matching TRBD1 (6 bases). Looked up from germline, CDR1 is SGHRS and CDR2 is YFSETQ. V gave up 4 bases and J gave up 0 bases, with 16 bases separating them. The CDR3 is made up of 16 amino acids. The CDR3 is CASSPPGQSMNTEAFF. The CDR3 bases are TGCGCCAGCAGCCCCCCAGGACAGTCCATGAACACTGAAGCTTTCTTT.

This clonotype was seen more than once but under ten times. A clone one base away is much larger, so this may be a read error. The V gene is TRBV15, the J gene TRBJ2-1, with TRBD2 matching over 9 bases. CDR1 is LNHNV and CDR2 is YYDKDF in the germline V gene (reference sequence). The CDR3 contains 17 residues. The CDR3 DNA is TGTGCCACCAGCAGAGAAAAGGCGGGAGGGTCCTACAATGAGCAGTGCTTC. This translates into CATSREKAGGSYNEQCF.

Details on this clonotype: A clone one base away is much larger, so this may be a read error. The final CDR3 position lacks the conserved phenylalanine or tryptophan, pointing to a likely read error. The CDR3 region has the DNA TGTGCCATCAGTGGGGGACTAGCGATCGGTGGGGAGACCCAGTACTCC. Amino acid sequence: CAISGGLAIGGETQYS. The gene calls are TRBV10-3 and TRBJ2-5; 10 bases are shared with TRBD2. The CDR3 is 16 residues long. V lost 4 bases, J lost 5 bases, and 10 bases stayed unmatched. Germline V lookup: CDR1 ENHRY, CDR2 SYGVKD.

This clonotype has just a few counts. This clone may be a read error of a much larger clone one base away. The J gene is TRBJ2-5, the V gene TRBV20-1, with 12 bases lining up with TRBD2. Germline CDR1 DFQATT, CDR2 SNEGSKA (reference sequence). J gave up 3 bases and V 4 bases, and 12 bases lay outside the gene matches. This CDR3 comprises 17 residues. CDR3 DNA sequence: TGCAGTGCTATACAGGCTAGCGGGAGGGCCTATGAAGAGACCCAGTACTTC. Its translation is CSAIQASGRAYEETQYF.

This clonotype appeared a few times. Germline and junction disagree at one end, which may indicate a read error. The CDR3 coding sequence is TGCGCCAGCAGACTTAAAGCGGGAGGGTTGGCTTACGAGCAGTACTTC. Amino acids: CASRLKAGGLAYEQYF. The chain combines TRBV6-6 with TRBJ2-7; 10 bases line up with TRBD2. Per the germline V gene, CDR1 is MNHNY and CDR2 is SVGAGI (reference sequence). The CDR3 runs to 16 residues.

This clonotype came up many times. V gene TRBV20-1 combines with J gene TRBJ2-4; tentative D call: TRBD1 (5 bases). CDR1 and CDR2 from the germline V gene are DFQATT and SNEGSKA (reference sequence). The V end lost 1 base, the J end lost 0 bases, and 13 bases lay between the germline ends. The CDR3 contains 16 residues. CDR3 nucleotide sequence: TGCAGTGCTAGAGCTCAGGGTGTCATAGCCAAAAACATTCAGTACTTC. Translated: CSARAQGVIAKNIQYF.

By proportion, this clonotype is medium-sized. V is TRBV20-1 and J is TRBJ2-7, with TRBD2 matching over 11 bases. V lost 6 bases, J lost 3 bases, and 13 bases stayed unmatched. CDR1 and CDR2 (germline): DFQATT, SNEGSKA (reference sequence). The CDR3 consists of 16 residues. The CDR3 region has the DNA TGCAGTGCCACGGGGGCTAGCGGGAGGCGCAGCTACGAGCAGTACTTC. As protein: CSATGASGRRSYEQYF.

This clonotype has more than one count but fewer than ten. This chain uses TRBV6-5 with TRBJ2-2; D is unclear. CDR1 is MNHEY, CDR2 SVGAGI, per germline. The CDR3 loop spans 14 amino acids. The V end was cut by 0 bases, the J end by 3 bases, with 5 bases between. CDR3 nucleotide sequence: TGTGCCAGCAGTTACTCATGGGACACCGGGGAGCTGTTTTTT. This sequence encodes CASSYSWDTGELFF.

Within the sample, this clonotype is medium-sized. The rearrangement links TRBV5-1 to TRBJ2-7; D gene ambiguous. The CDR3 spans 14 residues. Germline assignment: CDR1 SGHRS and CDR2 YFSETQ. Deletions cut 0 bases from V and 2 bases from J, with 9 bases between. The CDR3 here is CASSLGPFTYEQYF. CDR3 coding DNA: TGCGCCAGCAGCTTGGGGCCTTTTACCTACGAGCAGTACTTC.

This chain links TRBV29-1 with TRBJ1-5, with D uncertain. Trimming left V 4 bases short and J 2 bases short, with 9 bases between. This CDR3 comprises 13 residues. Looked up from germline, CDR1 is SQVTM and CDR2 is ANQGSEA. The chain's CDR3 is CSVVSDGNQPQHF. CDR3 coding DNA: TGCAGCGTTGTTAGCGACGGCAATCAGCCCCAGCATTTT.

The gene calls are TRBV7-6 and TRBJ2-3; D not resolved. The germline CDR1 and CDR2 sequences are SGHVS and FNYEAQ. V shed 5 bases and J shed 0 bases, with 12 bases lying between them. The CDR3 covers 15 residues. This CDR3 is CASSQAGASTDTQYF. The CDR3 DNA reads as TGTGCCAGCAGCCAGGCAGGAGCTAGCACAGATACGCAGTATTTT.

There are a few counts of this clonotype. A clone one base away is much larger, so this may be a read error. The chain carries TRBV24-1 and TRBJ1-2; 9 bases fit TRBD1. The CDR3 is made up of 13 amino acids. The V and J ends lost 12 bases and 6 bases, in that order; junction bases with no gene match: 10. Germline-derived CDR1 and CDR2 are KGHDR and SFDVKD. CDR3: CAAGQGQGDGYTF. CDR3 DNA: TGTGCCGCGGGACAGGGACAGGGCGATGGCTACACCTTC.